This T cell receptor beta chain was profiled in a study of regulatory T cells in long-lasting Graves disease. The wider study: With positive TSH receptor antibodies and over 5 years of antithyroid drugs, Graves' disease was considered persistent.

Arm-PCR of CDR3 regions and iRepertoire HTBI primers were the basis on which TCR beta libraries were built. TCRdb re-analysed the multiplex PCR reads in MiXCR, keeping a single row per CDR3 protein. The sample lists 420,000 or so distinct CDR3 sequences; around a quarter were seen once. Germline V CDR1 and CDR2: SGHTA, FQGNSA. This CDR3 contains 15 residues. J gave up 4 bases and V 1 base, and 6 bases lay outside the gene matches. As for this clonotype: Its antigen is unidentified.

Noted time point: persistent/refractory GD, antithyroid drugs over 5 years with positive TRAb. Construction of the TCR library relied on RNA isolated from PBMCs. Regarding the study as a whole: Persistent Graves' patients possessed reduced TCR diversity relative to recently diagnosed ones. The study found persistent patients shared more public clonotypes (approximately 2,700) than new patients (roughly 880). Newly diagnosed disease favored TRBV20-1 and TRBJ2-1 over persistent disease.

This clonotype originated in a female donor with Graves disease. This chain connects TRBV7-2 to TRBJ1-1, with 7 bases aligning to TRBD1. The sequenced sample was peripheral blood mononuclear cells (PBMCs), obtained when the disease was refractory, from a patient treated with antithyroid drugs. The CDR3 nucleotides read TGTGCCAGCAGCTTAGGTAATGCAGGGGGCACTGAAGCTTTCTTT. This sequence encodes CASSLGNAGGTEAFF. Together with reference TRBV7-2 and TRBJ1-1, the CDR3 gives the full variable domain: GAGVSQSPSNKVTEKGKDVELRCDPISGHTALYWYRQSLGQGLEFLIYFQGNSAPDKSGLPSDRFSAERTGGSVSTLTIQRTQQEDSAVYLCASSLGNAGGTEAFFGQGTRLTVV.